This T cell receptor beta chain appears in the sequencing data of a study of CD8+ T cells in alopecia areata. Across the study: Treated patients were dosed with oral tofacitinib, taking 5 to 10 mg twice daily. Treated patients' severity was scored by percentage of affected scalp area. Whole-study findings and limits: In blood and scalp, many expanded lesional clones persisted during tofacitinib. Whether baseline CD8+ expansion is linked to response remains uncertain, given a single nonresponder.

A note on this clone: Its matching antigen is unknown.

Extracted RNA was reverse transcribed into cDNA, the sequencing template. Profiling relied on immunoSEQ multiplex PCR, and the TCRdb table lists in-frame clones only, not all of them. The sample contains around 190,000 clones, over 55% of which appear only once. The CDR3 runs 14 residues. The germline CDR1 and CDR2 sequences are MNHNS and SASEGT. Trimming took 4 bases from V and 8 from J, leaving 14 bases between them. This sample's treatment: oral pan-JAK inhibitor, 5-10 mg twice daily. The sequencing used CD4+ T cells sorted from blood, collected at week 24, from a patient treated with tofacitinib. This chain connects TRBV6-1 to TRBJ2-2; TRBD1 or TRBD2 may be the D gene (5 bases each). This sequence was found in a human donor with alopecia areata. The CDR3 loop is CASSAGTAPGELFF. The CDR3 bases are TGTGCCAGCAGTGCCGGGACCGCCCCGGGGGAGCTGTTTTTT.